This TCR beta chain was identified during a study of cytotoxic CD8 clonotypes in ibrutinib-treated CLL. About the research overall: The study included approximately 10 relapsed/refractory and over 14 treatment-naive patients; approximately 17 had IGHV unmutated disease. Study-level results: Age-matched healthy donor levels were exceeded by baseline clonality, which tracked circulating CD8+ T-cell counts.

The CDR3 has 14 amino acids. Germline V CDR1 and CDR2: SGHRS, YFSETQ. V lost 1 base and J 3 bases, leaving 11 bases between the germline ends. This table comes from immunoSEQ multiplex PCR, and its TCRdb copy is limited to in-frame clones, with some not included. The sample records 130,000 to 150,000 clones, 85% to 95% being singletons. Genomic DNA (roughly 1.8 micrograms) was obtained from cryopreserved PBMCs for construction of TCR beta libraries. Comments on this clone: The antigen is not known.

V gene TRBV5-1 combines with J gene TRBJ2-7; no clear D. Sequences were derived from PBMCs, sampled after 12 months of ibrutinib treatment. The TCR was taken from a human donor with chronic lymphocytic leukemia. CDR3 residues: CASSLTTPSYEQYF. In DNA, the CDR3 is TGCGCCAGCAGCTTGACTACTCCTAGCTACGAGCAGTACTTC.